This TCR beta chain was captured in a study of T cells in narcolepsy. Study-wide context: Healthy controls were enrolled alongside patients with narcolepsy type 1 or type 2.

Sequencing used immunoSEQ multiplex PCR; TCRdb keeps in-frame clones, though not all of them. The table includes 25,000 or so clones, around 78% detected once. This CDR3 is built from 19 residues. Germline V CDR1 and CDR2: SGHRS, YFSETQ. V lost 4 bases and J 6 bases, leaving 28 bases between the germline ends. Findings of the study overall: Comparing one patient's CSF and blood CD4+ clonotypes highlighted HCRT- and TRIB2-specific autoreactive clonotypes. Blood of same and different patients, but not healthy controls, reportedly held recurring autoreactive clonotypes.

Notes on this clone: Its target is unknown.

This rearrangement joins TRBV5-1 to TRBJ2-2, with D perhaps being TRBD1 or TRBD2 (7 bases each). Sequencing was performed on CD45RA- memory CD4+ T cells from PBMCs. The sequence derives from a human donor with narcolepsy. CDR3 coding DNA: TGCGCCAGCAGCGTACGAGCGAGGGGGCCGGGAGGTGTCGCCGGGGAGCTGTTTTTT. Amino acid sequence: CASSVRARGPGGVAGELFF.